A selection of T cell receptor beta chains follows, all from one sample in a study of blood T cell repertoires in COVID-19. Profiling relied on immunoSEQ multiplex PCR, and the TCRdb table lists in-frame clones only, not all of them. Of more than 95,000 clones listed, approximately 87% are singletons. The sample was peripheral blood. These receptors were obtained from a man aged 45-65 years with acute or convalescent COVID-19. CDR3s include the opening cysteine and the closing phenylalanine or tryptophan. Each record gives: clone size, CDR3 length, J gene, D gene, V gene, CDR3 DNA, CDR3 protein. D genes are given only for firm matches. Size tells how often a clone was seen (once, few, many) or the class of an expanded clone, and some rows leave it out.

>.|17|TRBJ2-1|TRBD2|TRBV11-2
TGTGCCAGCAGCGCGAGGACTAGCGGGAGAGGAGCCGATGAGCAGTTCTTC
CASSARTSGRGADEQFF
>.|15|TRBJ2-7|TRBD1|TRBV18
TGTGCCAGCTCACCGACAGGGCTTCCCAACTACGAGCAGTACTTC
CASSPTGLPNYEQYF
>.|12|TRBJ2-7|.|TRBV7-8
TGTGCCAGCAGCTCGGTAACCTACGAGCAGTACTTC
CASSSVTYEQYF
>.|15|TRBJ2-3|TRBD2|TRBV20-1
TGCAGTGCTAGTCCCCCGCGGGGGGTCACAGATACGCAGTATTTT
CSASPPRGVTDTQYF
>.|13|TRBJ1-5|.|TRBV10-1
TGCGCCAGCAGCGGAGGGGTGAATCAGCCCCAGCATTTT
CASSGGVNQPQHF
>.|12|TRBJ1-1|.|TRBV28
TGTGCCAGCAGCCTGACAAGCTCCGTCGCTTTCTTT
CASSLTSSVAFF
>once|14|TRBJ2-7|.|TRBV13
TGTGCCAGCAGCTCCCTGCGCGCGGGAATCGAGCAGTACTTC
CASSSLRAGIEQYF
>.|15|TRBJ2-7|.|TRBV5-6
TGTGCCAGCAGCTTGGTTGGCGGGTCGTCCTACGAGCAGTACTTC
CASSLVGGSSYEQYF
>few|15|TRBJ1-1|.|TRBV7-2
TGTGCCAGCAGCTTAGCTAGCAGCTGGTACACTGAAGCTTTCTTT
CASSLASSWYTEAFF
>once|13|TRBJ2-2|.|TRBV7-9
TGTGCCAGCAGCTCCCCCCCGGCCGGGGAGCTGTTTTTT
CASSSPPAGELFF
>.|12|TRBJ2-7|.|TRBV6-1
TGTGCCAGCAGTGAAGCCCGCCCTGGAGAGTACTTC
CASSEARPGEYF
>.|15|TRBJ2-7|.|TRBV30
TGTGCCTGGAGTAGTGTACAGGCCCGCTCCTACGAGCAGTACTTC
CAWSSVQARSYEQYF
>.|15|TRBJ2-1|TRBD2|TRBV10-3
TGTGCCATCACCTCGGGACTAGCGGTCTACAATGAGCAGTTCTTC
CAITSGLAVYNEQFF
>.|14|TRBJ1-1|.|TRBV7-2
TGTGCCAGCAGTTTTCGGACAGAAAGGTCTTTTGGTTTCTTT
CASSFRTERSFGFF
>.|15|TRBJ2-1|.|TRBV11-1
TGTGCCAGCAGCTTAGCGGGCGCCTCCTACAATGAGCAGTTCTTC
CASSLAGASYNEQFF
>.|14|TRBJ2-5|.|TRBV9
TGTGCCAGCAGCGTAGGGGCCGGGGAAGAGACCCAGTACTTC
CASSVGAGEETQYF
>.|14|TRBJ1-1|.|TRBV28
TGTGCCAGCAGGACTCAGGAGGAATACACTGAAGCTTTCTTT
CASRTQEEYTEAFF
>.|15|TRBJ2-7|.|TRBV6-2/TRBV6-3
TGTGCCAGCAGTTACAGGGGGAGTCTATCCTATGAGCAGTACTTC
CASSYRGSLSYEQYF
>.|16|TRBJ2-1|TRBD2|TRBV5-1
TGCGCCAGCAGCCCAGGCCGACTAGCGGGATATGGTGAGCAGTTCTTC
CASSPGRLAGYGEQFF